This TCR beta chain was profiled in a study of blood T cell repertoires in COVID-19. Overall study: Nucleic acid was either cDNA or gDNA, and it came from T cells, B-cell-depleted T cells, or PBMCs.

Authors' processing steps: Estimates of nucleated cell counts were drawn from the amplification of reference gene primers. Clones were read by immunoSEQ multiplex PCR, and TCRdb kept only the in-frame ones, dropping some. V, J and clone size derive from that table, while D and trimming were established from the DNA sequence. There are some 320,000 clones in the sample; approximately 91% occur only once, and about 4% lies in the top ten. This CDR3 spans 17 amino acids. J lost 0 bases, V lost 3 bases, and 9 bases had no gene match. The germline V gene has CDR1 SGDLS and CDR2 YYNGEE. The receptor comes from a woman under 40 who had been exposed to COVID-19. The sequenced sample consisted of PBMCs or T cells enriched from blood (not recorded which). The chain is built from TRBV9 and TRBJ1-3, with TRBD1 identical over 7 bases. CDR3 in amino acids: CASSGETGRTSGNTIYF. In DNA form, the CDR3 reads TGTGCCAGCAGCGGAGAGACAGGGAGAACCTCTGGAAACACCATATATTTT.